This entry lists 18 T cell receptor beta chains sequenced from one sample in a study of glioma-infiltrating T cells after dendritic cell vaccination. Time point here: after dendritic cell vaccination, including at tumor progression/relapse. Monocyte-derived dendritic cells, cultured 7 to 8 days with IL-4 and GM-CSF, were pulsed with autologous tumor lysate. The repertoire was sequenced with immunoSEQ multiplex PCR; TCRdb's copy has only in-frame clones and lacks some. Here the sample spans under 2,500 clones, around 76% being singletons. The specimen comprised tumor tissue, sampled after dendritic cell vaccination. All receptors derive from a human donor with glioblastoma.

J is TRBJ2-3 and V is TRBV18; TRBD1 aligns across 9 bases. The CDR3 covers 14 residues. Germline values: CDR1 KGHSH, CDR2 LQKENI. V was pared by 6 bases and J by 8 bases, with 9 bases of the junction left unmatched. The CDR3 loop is CASSLGQGSTTQYF. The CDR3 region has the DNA TGTGCCAGCTCTCTTGGACAGGGGTCGACTACGCAGTATTTT.

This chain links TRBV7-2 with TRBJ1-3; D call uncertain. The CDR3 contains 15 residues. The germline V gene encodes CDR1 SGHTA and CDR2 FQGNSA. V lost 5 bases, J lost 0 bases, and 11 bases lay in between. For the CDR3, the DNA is TGTGCCAGCAGCGCGGGCCTCAGCTCTGGAAACACCATATATTTT. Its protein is CASSAGLSSGNTIYF.

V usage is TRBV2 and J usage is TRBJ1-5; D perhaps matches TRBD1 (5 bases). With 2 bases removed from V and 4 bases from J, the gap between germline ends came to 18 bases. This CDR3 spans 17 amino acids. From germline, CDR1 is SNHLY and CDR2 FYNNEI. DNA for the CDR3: TGTGCCAGCAGTGAACGGGGGTTGGGCGGGGGGAATCAGCCCCAGCATTTT. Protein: CASSERGLGGGNQPQHF.

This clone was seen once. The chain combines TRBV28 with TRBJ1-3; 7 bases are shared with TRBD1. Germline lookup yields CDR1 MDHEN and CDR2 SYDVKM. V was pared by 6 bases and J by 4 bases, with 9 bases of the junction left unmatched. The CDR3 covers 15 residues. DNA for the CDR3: TGTGCCAGCAGGACATACAGGGGCGGCGGAAACACCATATATTTT. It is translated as CASRTYRGGGNTIYF.

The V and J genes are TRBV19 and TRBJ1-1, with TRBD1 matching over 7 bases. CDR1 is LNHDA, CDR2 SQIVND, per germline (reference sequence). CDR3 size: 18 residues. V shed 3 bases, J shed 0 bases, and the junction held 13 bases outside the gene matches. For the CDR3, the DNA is TGTGCCAGTAGTATCCCGGGACAGCGACCAAGGATGAACACTGAAGCTTTCTTT. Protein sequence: CASSIPGQRPRMNTEAFF.

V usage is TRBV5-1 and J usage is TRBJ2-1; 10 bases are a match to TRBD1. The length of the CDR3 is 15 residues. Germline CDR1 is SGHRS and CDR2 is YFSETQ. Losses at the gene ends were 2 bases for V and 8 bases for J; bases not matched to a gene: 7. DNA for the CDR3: TGCGCCAGCAGCTTCACGGGACAGGGGATTTATGAGCAGTTCTTC. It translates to CASSFTGQGIYEQFF.

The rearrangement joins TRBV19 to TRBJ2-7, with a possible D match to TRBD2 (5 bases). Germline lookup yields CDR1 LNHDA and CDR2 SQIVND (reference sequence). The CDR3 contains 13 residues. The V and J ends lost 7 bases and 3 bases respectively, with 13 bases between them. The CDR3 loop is CASIGSGLYEQYF. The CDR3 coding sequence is TGTGCCAGTATAGGGAGCGGTCTCTACGAGCAGTACTTC.

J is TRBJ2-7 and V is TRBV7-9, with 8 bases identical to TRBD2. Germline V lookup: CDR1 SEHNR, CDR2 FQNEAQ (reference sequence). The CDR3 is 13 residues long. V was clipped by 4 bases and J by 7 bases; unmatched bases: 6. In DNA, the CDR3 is TGTGCCAGCAGCTCGGGGGGGAGGGAGGAGCAGTACTTC. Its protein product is CASSSGGREEQYF.

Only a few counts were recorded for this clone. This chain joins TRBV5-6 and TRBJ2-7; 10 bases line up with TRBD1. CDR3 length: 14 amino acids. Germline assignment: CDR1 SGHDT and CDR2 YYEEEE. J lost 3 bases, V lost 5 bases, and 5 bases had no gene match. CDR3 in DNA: TGTGCCAGCAGAACAGACAGGGGGCACTACGAGCAGTACTTC. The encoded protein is CASRTDRGHYEQYF.

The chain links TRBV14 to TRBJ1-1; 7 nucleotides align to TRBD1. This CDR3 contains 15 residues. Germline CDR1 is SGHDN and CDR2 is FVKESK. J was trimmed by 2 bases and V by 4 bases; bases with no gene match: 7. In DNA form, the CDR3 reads TGTGCCAGCAGCCCTCAAGGGACAGCAAACACTGAAGCTTTCTTT. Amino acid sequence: CASSPQGTANTEAFF.

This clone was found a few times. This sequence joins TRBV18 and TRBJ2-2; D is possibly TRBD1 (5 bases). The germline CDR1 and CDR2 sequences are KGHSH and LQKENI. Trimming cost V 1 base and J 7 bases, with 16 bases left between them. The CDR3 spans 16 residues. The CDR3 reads CASSPLPQGANGELFF. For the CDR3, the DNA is TGTGCCAGCTCACCACTTCCCCAGGGTGCGAACGGGGAGCTGTTTTTT.

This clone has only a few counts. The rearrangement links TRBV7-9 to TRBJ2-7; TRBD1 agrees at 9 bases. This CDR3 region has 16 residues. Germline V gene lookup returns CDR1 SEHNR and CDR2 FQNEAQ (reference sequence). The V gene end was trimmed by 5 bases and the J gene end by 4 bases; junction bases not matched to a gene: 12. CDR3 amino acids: CASSPITGGGGYEQYF. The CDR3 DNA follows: TGTGCCAGCAGCCCAATCACAGGGGGCGGAGGGTACGAGCAGTACTTC.

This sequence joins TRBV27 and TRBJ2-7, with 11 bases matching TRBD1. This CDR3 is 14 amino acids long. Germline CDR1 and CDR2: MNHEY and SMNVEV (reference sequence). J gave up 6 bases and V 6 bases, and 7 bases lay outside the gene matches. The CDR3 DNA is TGTGCCAGCAGACAACCGGGACAGGGGGGCGAGCAGTACTTC. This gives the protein CASRQPGQGGEQYF.

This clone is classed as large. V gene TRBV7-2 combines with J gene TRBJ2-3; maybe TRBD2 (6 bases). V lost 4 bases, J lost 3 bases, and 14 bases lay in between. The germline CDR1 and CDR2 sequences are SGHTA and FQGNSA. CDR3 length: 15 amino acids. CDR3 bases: TGTGCCAGCAGCTCCTTTGGCGGGATAACAGATACGCAGTATTTT. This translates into CASSSFGGITDTQYF.

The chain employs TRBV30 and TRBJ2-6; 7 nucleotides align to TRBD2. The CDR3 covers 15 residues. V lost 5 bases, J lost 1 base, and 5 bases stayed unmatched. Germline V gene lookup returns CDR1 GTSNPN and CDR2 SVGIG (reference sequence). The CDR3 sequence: CAWGLVLSGANVLTF. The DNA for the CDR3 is TGTGCCTGGGGACTAGTTTTGTCTGGGGCCAACGTCCTGACTTTC.

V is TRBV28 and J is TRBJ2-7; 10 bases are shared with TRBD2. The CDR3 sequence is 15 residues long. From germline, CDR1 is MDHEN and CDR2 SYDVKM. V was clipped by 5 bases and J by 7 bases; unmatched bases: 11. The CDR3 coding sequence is TGTGCCAGCAGTACTAAACTAGCGGGACCTGAAGAGCAGTACTTC. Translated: CASSTKLAGPEEQYF.

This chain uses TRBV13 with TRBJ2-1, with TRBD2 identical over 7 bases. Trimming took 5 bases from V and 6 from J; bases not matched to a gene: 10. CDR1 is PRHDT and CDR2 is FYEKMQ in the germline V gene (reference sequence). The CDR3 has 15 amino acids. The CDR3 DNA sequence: TGTGCCAGCAGCAGGGGCGGCGGGAGTCTCAATGAGCAGTTCTTC. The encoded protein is CASSRGGGSLNEQFF.

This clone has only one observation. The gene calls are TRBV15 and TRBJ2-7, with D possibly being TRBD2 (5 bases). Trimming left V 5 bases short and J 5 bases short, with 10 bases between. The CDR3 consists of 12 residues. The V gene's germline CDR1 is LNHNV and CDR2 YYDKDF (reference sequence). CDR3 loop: CATSEGSHEQYF. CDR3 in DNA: TGTGCCACCAGCGAGGGCAGCCACGAGCAGTACTTC.